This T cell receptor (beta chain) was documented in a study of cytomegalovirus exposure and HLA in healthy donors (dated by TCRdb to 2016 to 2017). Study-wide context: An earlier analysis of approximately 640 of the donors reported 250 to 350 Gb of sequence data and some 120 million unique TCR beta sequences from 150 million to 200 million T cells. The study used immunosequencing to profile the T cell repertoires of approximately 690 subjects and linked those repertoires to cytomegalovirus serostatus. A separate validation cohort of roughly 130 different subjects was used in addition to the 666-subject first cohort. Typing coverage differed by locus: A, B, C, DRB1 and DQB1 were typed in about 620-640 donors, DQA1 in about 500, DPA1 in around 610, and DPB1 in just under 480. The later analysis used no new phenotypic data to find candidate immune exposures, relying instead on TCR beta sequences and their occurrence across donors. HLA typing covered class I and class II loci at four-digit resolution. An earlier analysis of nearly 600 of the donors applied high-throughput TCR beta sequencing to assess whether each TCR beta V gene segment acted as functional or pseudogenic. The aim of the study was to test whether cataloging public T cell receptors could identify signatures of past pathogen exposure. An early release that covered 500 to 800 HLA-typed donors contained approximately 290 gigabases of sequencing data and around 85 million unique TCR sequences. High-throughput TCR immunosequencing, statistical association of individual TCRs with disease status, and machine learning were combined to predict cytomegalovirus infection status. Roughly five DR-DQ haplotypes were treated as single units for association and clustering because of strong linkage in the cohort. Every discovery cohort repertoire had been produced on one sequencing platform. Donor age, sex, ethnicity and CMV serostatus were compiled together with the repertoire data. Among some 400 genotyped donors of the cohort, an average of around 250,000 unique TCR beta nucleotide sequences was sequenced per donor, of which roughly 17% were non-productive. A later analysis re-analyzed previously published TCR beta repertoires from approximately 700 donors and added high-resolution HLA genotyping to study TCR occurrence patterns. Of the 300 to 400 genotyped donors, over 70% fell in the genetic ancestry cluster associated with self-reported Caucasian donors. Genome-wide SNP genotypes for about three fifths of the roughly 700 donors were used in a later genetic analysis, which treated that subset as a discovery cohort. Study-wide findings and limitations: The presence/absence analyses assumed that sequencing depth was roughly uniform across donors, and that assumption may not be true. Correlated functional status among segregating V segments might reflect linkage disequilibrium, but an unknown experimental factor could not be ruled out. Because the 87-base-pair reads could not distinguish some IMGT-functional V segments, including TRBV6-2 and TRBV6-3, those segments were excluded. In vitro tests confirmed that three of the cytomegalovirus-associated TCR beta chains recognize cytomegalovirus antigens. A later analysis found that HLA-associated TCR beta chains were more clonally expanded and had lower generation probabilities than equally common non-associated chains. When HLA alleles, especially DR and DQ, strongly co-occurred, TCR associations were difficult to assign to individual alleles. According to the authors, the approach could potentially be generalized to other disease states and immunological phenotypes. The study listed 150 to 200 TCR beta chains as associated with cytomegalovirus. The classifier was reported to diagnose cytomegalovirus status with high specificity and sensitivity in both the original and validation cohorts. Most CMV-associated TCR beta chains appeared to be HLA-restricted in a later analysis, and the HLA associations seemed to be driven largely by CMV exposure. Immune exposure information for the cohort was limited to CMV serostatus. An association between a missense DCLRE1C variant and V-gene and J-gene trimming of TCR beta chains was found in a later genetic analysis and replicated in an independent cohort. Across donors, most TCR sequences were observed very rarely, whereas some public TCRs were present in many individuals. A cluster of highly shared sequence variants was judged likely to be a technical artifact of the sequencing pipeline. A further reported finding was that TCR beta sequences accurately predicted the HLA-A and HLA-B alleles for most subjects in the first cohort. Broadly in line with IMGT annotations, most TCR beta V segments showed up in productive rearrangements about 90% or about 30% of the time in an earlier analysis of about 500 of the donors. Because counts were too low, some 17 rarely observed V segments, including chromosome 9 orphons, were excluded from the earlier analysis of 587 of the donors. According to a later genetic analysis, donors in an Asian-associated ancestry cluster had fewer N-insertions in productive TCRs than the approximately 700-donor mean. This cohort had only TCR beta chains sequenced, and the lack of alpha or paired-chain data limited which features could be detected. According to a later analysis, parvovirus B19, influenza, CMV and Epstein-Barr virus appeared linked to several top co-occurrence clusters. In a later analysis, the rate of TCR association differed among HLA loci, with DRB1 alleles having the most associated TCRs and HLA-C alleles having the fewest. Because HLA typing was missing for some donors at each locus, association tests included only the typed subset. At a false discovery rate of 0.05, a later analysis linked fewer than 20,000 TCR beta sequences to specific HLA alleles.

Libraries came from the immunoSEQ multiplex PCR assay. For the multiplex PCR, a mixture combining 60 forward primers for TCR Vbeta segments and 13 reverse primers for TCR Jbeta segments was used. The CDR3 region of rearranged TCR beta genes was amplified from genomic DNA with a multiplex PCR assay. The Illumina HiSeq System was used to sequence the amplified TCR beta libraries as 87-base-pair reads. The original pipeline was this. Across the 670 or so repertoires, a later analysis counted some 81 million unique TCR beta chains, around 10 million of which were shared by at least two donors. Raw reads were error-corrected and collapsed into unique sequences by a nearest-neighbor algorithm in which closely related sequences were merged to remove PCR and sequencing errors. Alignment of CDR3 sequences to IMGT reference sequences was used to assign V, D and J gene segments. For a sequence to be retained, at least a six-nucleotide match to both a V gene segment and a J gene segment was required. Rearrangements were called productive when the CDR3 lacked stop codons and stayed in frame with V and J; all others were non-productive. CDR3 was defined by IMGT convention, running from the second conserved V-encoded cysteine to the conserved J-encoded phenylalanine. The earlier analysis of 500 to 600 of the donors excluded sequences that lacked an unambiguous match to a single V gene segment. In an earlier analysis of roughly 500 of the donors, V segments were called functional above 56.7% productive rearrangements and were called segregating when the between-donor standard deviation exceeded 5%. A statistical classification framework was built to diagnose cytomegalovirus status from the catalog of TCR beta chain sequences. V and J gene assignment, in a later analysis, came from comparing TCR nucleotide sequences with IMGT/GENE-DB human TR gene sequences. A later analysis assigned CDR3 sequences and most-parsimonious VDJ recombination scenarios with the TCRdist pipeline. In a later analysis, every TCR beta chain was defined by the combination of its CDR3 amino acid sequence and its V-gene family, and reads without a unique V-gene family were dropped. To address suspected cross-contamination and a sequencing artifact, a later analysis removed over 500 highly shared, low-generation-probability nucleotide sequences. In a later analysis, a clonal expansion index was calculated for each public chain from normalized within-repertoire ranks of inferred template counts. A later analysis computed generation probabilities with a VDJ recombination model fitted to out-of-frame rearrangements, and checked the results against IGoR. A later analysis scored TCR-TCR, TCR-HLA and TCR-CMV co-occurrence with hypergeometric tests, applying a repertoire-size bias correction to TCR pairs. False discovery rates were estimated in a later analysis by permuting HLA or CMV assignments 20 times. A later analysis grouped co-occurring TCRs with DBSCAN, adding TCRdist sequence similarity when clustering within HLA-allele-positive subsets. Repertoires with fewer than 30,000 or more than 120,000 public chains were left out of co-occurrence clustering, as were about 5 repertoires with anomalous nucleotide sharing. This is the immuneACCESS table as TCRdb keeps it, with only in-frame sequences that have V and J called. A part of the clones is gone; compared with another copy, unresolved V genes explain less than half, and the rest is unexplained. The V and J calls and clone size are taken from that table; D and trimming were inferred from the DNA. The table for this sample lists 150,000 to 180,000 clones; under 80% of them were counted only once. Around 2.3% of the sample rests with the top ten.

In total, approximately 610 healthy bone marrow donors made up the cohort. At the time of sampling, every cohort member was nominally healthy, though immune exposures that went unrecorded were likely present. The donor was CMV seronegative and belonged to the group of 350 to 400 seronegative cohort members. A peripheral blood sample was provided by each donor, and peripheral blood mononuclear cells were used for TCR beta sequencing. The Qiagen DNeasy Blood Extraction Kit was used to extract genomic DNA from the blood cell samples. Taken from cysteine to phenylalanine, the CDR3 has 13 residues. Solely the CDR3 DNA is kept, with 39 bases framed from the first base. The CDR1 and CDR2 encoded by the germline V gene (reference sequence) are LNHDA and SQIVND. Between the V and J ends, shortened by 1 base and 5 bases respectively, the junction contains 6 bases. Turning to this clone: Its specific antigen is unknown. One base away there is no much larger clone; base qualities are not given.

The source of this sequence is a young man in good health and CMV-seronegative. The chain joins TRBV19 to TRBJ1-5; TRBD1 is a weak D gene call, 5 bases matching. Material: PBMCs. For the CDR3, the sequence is CASSIARDQPQHF. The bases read TGTGCCAGTAGTATAGCCAGGGATCAGCCCCAGCATTTT.